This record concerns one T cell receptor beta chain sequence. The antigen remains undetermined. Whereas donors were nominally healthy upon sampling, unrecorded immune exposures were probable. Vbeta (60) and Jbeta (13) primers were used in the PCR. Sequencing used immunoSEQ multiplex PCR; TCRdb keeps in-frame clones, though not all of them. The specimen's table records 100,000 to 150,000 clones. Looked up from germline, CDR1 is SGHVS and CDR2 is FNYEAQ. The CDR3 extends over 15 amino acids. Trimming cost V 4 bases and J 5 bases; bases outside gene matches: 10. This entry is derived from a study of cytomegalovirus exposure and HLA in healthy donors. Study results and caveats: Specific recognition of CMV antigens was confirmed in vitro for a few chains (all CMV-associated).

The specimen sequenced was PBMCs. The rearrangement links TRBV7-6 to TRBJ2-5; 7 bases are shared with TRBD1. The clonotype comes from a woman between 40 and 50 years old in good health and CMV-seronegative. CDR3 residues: CASSSTGAQRETQYF. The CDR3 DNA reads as TGTGCCAGCAGCTCCACAGGGGCCCAGAGGGAGACCCAGTACTTC.